This TCR beta chain was identified in a study of T-cell memory formation after mild COVID-19 (dated by TCRdb to about 2021). Background for the entire study: TCR sequence clusters from the two donors were found to be largely donor specific. The cohort was made up of two young adult volunteers, one female and one male, who were previously healthy. In two donors, T-cell clones that expanded and contracted after mild COVID-19 were followed by sequencing TCRalpha and TCRbeta repertoires longitudinally. General findings and caveats noted by the study authors: Whether the second-wave clones peaking on day 37 were SARS-CoV-2 specific was not confirmed. Balanced CD4/CD8 phenotypes were observed for clones contracting from day 15 to 85, whereas a bias towards CD4+ was observed for a second wave of clones expanding from day 15 to 37. Contracting CD4+ clones turned up mainly in the CM and EM memory subsets, whereas EMRA was where CD8+ clones were enriched. Some responding clones were detected in pre-infection memory, suggesting pre-existing cross-reactive memory T cells joined the SARS-CoV-2 response. Only two mild cases were covered by the study, and larger cohorts that include severe cases with pre-infection samples were considered necessary.

On this clonotype: Its antigen is unknown. There are no base qualities to consult, and no much larger clone falls within one base.

V has 1 base trimmed and J has 3 bases trimmed; junction bases matching no gene number 14. Taken from the germline V gene, the CDR1 and CDR2 loops are LGHNT and FRNRAP. There are 19 amino acids in the CDR3, from cysteine to phenylalanine inclusive. Only the CDR3 DNA is retained, 57 bases long and in frame from the first base. The listed sequencing device is Illumina NovaSeq 6000. Using 5'RACE with constant-segment primers, TCRalpha and TCRbeta cDNA libraries were constructed, with sample barcodes and unique molecular identifiers added in the process. RNA was extracted from every sample with Trizol reagent. Library amplification was performed in two PCR steps, and a second sample barcode and Illumina TruSeq adapters were introduced in the second step. Sequencing of the libraries was done on an Illumina NovaSeq, producing 2 x 150 bp paired-end reads. The study's processing was this. With migec v1.2.7, reads were demultiplexed and then collapsed into UMI-guided consensus sequences. Using mixcr v2.1.11, the UMI consensuses were aligned to TRA and TRB V and J templates and assembled into clonotypes. A clonotype was counted as expanded or contracted only when both edgeR and NoisET called the clonotype significant, with the noise models trained on biological replicates. For edgeR calls, the cutoffs were a false discovery rate-adjusted p below 0.01 and a log2 fold-change threshold of 1. As an exploratory analysis of dynamics, max-normalized trajectories of the 1000 most abundant clonotypes were examined by PCA with hierarchical clustering. Separately sequenced CD4+ and CD8+ repertoires were used to assign a CD4 or CD8 phenotype to each responding clone. TCRdb redid the processing of the public reads, applying fastp at Q25 and MiXCR, and retained in-frame beta chains. Merged by CDR3 protein, the rows form single entries marked with the most common genes and DNA. None of the V and J calls come from the authors' own analysis; TCRdb made them. For this sample the table gives hundreds of thousands of distinct CDR3 sequences, of which about 20% were detected only once. The ten largest clones add up to 9% to 15% of the sample.

Ficoll-Paque density gradient centrifugation was used to isolate PBMCs. Sequenced sample: PBMCs or a T cell subset sorted from them (not recorded which). The clonotype comes from an adult woman who had mild COVID-19 (a few samples of this study predate the infection). The sample titles of this study are shuffled in the database, so cell type and time point are left out; the donor was told from shared clones. The chain is assembled from TRBV12-5 and TRBJ2-7; 11 junctional bases match TRBD2. This receptor carries the CDR3 CASGLASDPGLADLYEQYF. The sequence in DNA is TGTGCTAGTGGTTTGGCCAGCGACCCGGGACTAGCGGACCTCTACGAGCAGTACTTC.